The 20 T cell receptor beta chains in this list originate from one sample, sequenced in a study of cytomegalovirus exposure and HLA in healthy donors. The PCR was carried out with 60 Vbeta primers and 13 Jbeta primers. TCRdb keeps only in-frame clones here, not all; method: immunoSEQ multiplex PCR. The data contain roughly 150,000 clones, around 78% of them singletons. Sequencing used PBMCs. Source of these receptors: a woman aged 40 to 50 in good health and CMV-seropositive.

V gene TRBV5-1 combines with J gene TRBJ2-5, with a possible D match to TRBD1 (6 bases). V lost 4 bases and J lost 9, with 16 bases in between. The CDR3 totals 13 residues. The germline V gene has CDR1 SGHRS and CDR2 YFSETQ. This chain's CDR3 is CASSTEDSSPQYF. The CDR3 coding sequence is TGCGCCAGCAGCACCGAGGACAGTAGCCCCCAGTACTTC.

This sequence joins TRBV10-2 and TRBJ2-2; TRBD2 agrees at 9 bases. The CDR3 is 15 amino acids. Germline values: CDR1 WSHSY, CDR2 SAAADI. V was pared by 1 base and J by 5 bases, with 2 bases of the junction left unmatched. CDR3 nucleotide sequence: TGCGCCAGCAGTGAGTGGCTAGCGGGAACCGGGGAGCTGTTTTTT. Its protein is CASSEWLAGTGELFF.

This clone was counted between two and nine times. V and J are TRBV18 and TRBJ1-1; perhaps TRBD1 as D (5 bases). The V gene lost 3 bases and the J gene lost 3 bases, with 11 bases spanning the gap. Per germline, CDR1 KGHSH and CDR2 LQKENI. The CDR3 covers 14 residues. The CDR3 coding sequence is TGTGCCAGCTCACCCGACCCAGGGTACACTGAAGCTTTCTTT. It is translated as CASSPDPGYTEAFF.

V is TRBV5-1 and J is TRBJ2-1; 11 positions agree with TRBD2. V lost 0 bases, J lost 6 bases, and 2 bases stayed unmatched. The CDR3 totals 15 residues. Germline CDR1 is SGHRS and CDR2 is YFSETQ. The DNA for the CDR3 is TGCGCCAGCAGCTTGGCCCTAGCGGGGGGCAATGAGCAGTTCTTC. Translating it yields CASSLALAGGNEQFF.

CDR3 amino acids: CASSLPTPWGATETQYF. CDR3 DNA: TGTGCCAGCAGCTTGCCCACTCCCTGGGGAGCCACAGAGACCCAGTACTTC. The V and J genes are TRBV5-4 and TRBJ2-5, with TRBD2 as a possible D gene (5 bases). This CDR3 is built from 17 residues. Germline CDR1 reads SGHNT; CDR2 reads YYREEE (reference sequence). V was shortened by 1 base and J by 4 bases, with 20 bases between the two germline ends.

The V call is TRBV30, the J call TRBJ1-1; TRBD1 aligns across 8 bases. The germline CDR1 and CDR2 sequences are GTSNPN and SVGIG (reference sequence). The CDR3 consists of 14 residues. J lost 11 bases, V lost 0 bases, and 11 bases had no gene match. The CDR3, as DNA: TGTGCCTGGAGTGTACAGGGGGGACGGTGGTGGGCTTTCTTT. Its translation: CAWSVQGGRWWAFF.

This sequence joins TRBV6-5 and TRBJ1-3, with TRBD1 identical over 9 bases. The junction had 2 bases not matched to a gene; V was cut back by 6 bases and J by 2 bases. The CDR3 sequence is 14 residues long. The germline V gene has CDR1 MNHEY and CDR2 SVGAGI. The CDR3 region is CASRTGGTGNTIYF. The CDR3 nucleotides read TGTGCCAGCAGAACAGGGGGCACTGGAAACACCATATATTTT.

For this clone: One end of the junction fails to match germline, which may point to a read error. The V and J genes are TRBV7-7 and TRBJ2-5; 11 bases agree with TRBD2. CDR3 length equals 16 residues. The V gene's germline CDR1 is SSHAT and CDR2 FNYEAQ (reference sequence). The CDR3 nucleotides are TGTGCTAGCAGCTTAGAAGGTGGACTAGCGGGCGGGACCCAGTACTTC. Its protein product is CASSLEGGLAGGTQYF. Based on the CDR3 plus reference TRBV7-7 and TRBJ2-5, the full variable domain is GAGVSQSPRYKVTKRGQDVTLRCDPISSHATLYWYQQALGQGPEFLTYFNYEAQPDKSGLPSDRFSAERPEGSISTLTIQRTEQRDSAMYRCASSLEGGLAGGTQYFGPGTRLLVL.

J is TRBJ2-3 and V is TRBV5-6; D uncertain. The V and J ends lost 0 bases and 7 bases respectively, with 9 bases between them. Germline CDR1 SGHDT, CDR2 YYEEEE. The CDR3 consists of 13 residues. For the CDR3, the DNA is TGTGCCAGCAGCTTGGGTAGAGCCTATACGCAGTATTTT. Translated, it gives CASSLGRAYTQYF.

The sample holds one count of this clone. The chain has TRBV2 and TRBJ2-1; TRBD2 matches at 15 bases. The trim removed 8 bases at V and 16 bases at J, leaving 15 bases unmatched. CDR1 is SNHLY and CDR2 is FYNNEI in the germline V gene. The length of the CDR3 is 15 residues. The chain's CDR3 is CASCPNSGTSGRLFF. In nucleotides, the CDR3 is TGTGCCAGCTGTCCCAATTCCGGGACTAGCGGGAGGCTTTTCTTC. The whole variable domain, remainder taken from reference TRBV2 and TRBJ2-1, is EPEVTQTPSHQVTQMGQEVILRCVPISNHLYFYWYRQILGQKVEFLVSFYNNEISEKSEIFDDQFSVERPDGSNFTLKIRSTKLEDSAMYFCASCPNSGTSGRLFFGPGTRLTVL.

V is TRBV14 and J is TRBJ2-3; 16 bases agree with TRBD2. The germline CDR1 and CDR2 sequences are SGHDN and FVKESK. The V and J ends lost 3 bases and 4 bases, in that order; junction bases with no gene match: 7. The CDR3 runs to 18 residues. CDR3 DNA sequence: TGTGCCAGCAGCCACCTCCAGGGACTAGCGGGAGGGGCAGATACGCAGTATTTT. Amino acid sequence: CASSHLQGLAGGADTQYF.

This clone has a handful of counts. The rearrangement uses TRBV5-4 and TRBJ1-4; D is ambiguous. V lost 0 bases to trimming and J lost 15 bases, with 12 bases between them. CDR3 length: 12 residues. Germline V lookup: CDR1 SGHNT, CDR2 YYREEE (reference sequence). CDR3 sequence (DNA): TGTGCCAGCAGCTTGGAAGGGAGAGACGTGTTTTTT. Translating gives CASSLEGRDVFF. The full variable domain, its missing parts supplied by reference TRBV5-4 and TRBJ1-4, is ETGVTQSPTHLIKTRGQQVTLRCSSQSGHNTVSWYQQALGQGPQFIFQYYREEENGRGNFPPRFSGLQFPNYSSELNVNALELDDSALYLCASSLEGRDVFFGSGTQLSVL.

The chain couples TRBV7-9 to TRBJ2-1; the D gene is possibly TRBD2 (6 bases). Germline V CDR1 and CDR2: SEHNR, FQNEAQ (reference sequence). V was trimmed by 7 bases and J by 3 bases, leaving 13 bases between them. The CDR3 totals 14 residues. CDR3 nucleotide sequence: TGTGCCAGCACCTCGAGTAGCGGCTACAATGAGCAGTTCTTC. This codes for CASTSSSGYNEQFF.

J is TRBJ2-5 and V is TRBV5-1; TRBD1 might be the D (6 bases). The V gene's germline CDR1 is SGHRS and CDR2 YFSETQ. The CDR3 sequence is 18 residues long. Trimming took off 2 bases at V and 1 base at J, with 21 bases between the two ends. CDR3 DNA sequence: TGCGCCAGCAGCTTAAACAGAGGGGGAAGGCGGATCCAAGAGACCCAGTACTTC. The encoded protein is CASSLNRGGRRIQETQYF.

This chain's CDR3 is CASSELSGSRTGELFF. CDR3 DNA sequence: TGTGCCAGCAGTGAACTTAGCGGGAGTCGCACCGGGGAGCTGTTTTTT. The rearrangement uses TRBV6-1 and TRBJ2-2; 9 bases match TRBD2. Unmatched junction bases numbered 5, after V lost 2 bases and J lost 4 bases. Germline CDR1 and CDR2: MNHNS and SASEGT. The CDR3 is 16 residues long.

The chain carries TRBV19 and TRBJ2-5; D may be TRBD1 (6 bases). Germline V gene data show CDR1 as LNHDA and CDR2 as SQIVND (reference sequence). The CDR3 length is 14 residues. Trimming took 2 bases from V and 1 from J, leaving 8 bases between them. In nucleotides, the CDR3 is TGTGCCAGTAGTATAAAGACAGGCCAAGAGACCCAGTACTTC. This codes for CASSIKTGQETQYF.

The CDR3 DNA is TGTGCCAGCACCTCCGTGGGACTTGGCACAGATACGCAGTATTTT. It translates to CASTSVGLGTDTQYF. The chain is built from TRBV28 and TRBJ2-3, with D possibly being TRBD2 (6 bases). CDR1 is MDHEN, CDR2 SYDVKM, per germline. V was clipped by 7 bases and J by 1 base, with 15 bases between them. The CDR3 sequence is 15 residues long. Combining the CDR3 with reference TRBV28 and TRBJ2-3 gives the whole variable domain DVKVTQSSRYLVKRTGEKVFLECVQDMDHENMFWYRQDPGLGLRLIYFSYDVKMKEKGDIPEGYSVSREKKERFSLILESASTNQTSMYLCASTSVGLGTDTQYFGPGTRLTVL.

The rearrangement uses TRBV30 and TRBJ2-4; 8 nucleotides agree with TRBD1. From germline, CDR1 is GTSNPN and CDR2 SVGIG (reference sequence). This CDR3 spans 12 amino acids. The V segment lost 4 bases and the J segment 7 bases; nucleotides outside the gene matches: 3. CDR3 in DNA: TGTGCCTGGAACGGACAGGGCAACATTCAGTACTTC. This encodes CAWNGQGNIQYF.

The chain uses TRBV5-6 and TRBJ1-2; 11 positions agree with TRBD1. CDR1 is SGHDT, CDR2 YYEEEE, per germline. The length of the CDR3 is 15 residues. V lost 2 bases to trimming and J lost 2 bases; unmatched junction nucleotides: 2. The CDR3 DNA reads as TGTGCCAGCAGCTTAAGGGACAGGGGGAACTATGGCTACACCTTC. It codes for CASSLRDRGNYGYTF.

J is TRBJ2-1 and V is TRBV2; 9 positions match TRBD1. V was pared by 2 bases and J by 3 bases, with 2 bases of the junction left unmatched. This CDR3 region has 15 residues. In germline, CDR1 is SNHLY, CDR2 FYNNEI. The CDR3 spells CASSEWDRDYNEQFF. For the CDR3, the DNA is TGTGCCAGCAGTGAATGGGACAGGGACTACAATGAGCAGTTCTTC.